The source of this T cell receptor beta chain is a study of blood T cell repertoires in COVID-19. In the authors' workflow: Amplifying reference gene primers gave estimates of nucleated cell counts. TCRdb keeps only in-frame clones here, not all; method: immunoSEQ multiplex PCR. V and J calls and clone size are given by that table; D and trimming were obtained from the DNA. This repertoire shows 270,000 or so clones, approximately 81% found once; its top ten account for about 6.2%. Cohort assignment relied on participant-reported clinical history. A PCR-confirmed or clinician-diagnosed COVID-19 case had contacted exposed participants within 2 weeks of entry. The CDR3 has 15 amino acids. Germline CDR1 is SGHDT and CDR2 is YYEEEE. V was shortened by 4 bases and J by 6 bases, with 20 bases between the two germline ends.

Source material: PBMCs or T cells enriched from blood (not recorded which). This TCR came from a woman between 50 and 59 years old who had been exposed to COVID-19. J is TRBJ2-7 and V is TRBV5-6; D perhaps matches TRBD1 (6 bases). CDR3 residues: CASSHGTGYAVEQYF. CDR3 nucleotides: TGTGCCAGCAGCCACGGCACAGGGTACGCGGTCGAGCAGTACTTC.